The following is a TCR beta chain sequence with its context. This sample is drawn from a study of blood T cell repertoires in COVID-19. The germline V gene encodes CDR1 SGHTA and CDR2 FQGTGA. The CDR3 spans 15 residues. Trimming shortened V by 1 base and J by 5 bases, and 14 bases separated the two germline ends. Study processing details: Amplification of reference gene primers provided the estimated nucleated cell counts. Produced via immunoSEQ multiplex PCR; TCRdb's table is partial and in-frame only. That table furnishes V, J and clone size, whereas the DNA furnished D and trimming. The sample holds about 200,000 clones, roughly nine tenths seen once.

The clonotype comes from a man in his sixties with active or convalescent COVID-19. This sequence joins TRBV7-3 and TRBJ1-1; weak D call: TRBD1 (5 bases). Sequencing was done on a sample of peripheral blood. DNA for the CDR3: TGTGCCAGCAGCTTAAAAGTAACAGGAAGGACTGAAGCTTTCTTT. Its protein product is CASSLKVTGRTEAFF.